Below are 3 T cell receptor beta chains sequenced from a single sample in a study of identical twins. TCRdb called the 5' RACE reads again in MiXCR, with one record for every CDR3 protein. The profile covers nearly 200,000 distinct CDR3 sequences, with 15% to 20% appearing a single time and 40% taken by the ten largest. This sample was also put to use in a study of T cells expressing NK-cell markers.

Sequencing was performed on CD8+ T cells sorted from blood. Receptor source: a woman between 18 and 30 years old in good health.

This clonotype has more than one count but fewer than ten. The chain has TRBV29-1 and TRBJ1-2, with unresolved D. The CDR3 is 16 residues long. Germline CDR1 and CDR2: SQVTM and ANQGSEA. V was trimmed by 1 base and J by 5 bases, leaving 20 bases between them. This CDR3 is CSVEGPGGRNTYGYTF. As DNA, the CDR3 is TGCAGCGTTGAAGGGCCAGGTGGCCGTAACACATATGGCTACACCTTC. The whole variable domain, remainder taken from reference TRBV29-1 and TRBJ1-2, is SAVISQKPSRDICQRGTSLTIQCQVDSQVTMMFWYRQQPGQSLTLIATANQGSEATYESGFVIDKFPISRPNLTFSTLTVSNMSPEDSSIYLCSVEGPGGRNTYGYTFGSGTRLTVV.

This clonotype was observed a handful of times. The chain links TRBV7-9 to TRBJ2-1; D tentatively fits TRBD1 or TRBD2 (5 bases each). The V and J ends lost 5 bases and 10 bases respectively, with 15 bases between them. CDR3 length: 13 amino acids. CDR1 and CDR2 (germline): SEHNR, FQNEAQ (reference sequence). The CDR3 loop is CASSPPGEGEQFF. DNA for the CDR3: TGTGCCAGCAGCCCCCCAGGAGAGGGGGAGCAGTTCTTC.

The J gene is TRBJ2-6, the V gene TRBV7-9; TRBD1 aligns across 10 bases. The V segment lost 5 bases and the J segment 2 bases; nucleotides outside the gene matches: 6. The germline gives CDR1 SEHNR, CDR2 FQNEAQ (reference sequence). CDR3 length: 17 residues. The CDR3 DNA sequence: TGTGCCAGCAGCCCCGGGACAGGGGACCCTGGGGCCAACGTCCTGACTTTC. Translated, it gives CASSPGTGDPGANVLTF.